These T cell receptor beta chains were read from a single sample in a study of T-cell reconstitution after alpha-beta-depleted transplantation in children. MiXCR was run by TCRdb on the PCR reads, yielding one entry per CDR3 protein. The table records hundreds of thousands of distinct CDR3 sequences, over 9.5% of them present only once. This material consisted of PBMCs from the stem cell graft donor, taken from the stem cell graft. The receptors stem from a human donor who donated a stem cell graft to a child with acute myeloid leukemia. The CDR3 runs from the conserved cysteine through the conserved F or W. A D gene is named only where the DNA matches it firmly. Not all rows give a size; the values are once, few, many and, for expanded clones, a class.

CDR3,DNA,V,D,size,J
CASSQGGQGNEQYF,TGTGCCAGCAGCCAAGGCGGACAGGGGAACGAGCAGTACTTC,TRBV3-1,TRBD1,many,TRBJ2-7
CASSLAGQDEQFF,TGTGCCAGCAGTTTAGCGGGTCAGGATGAGCAGTTCTTC,TRBV12-3/TRBV12-4,.,few,TRBJ2-1
CSARTGGKNIQYF,TGCAGTGCTAGGACAGGAGGCAAAAACATTCAGTACTTC,TRBV20-1,.,many,TRBJ2-4
CASQTSTSGKFYEQYF,TGCGCCAGCCAAACTTCGACTAGCGGGAAGTTCTACGAGCAGTACTTC,TRBV5-1,TRBD2,few,TRBJ2-7
CASSYSASGSTDTQYF,TGTGCCAGCAGTTACTCGGCTAGCGGTAGCACAGATACGCAGTATTTT,TRBV6-5,TRBD2,many,TRBJ2-3
CASSLDRGGEQFF,TGCGCCAGCAGCTTGGATAGGGGAGGTGAGCAGTTCTTC,TRBV5-1,.,few,TRBJ2-1
CSALLAGGHEQYF,TGCAGTGCCCTACTAGCGGGAGGCCACGAGCAGTACTTC,TRBV20-1,TRBD2,few,TRBJ2-7
CASSRSRTGSINEQFF,TGTGCCAGCAGCCGAAGTCGGACAGGGTCCATCAATGAGCAGTTCTTC,TRBV14,TRBD1,.,TRBJ2-1
CASSTLAGGPGLNEQFF,TGTGCCAGCAGCACCTTAGCGGGAGGGCCGGGTTTGAATGAGCAGTTCTTC,TRBV7-4,TRBD2,.,TRBJ2-1
CASSLFLPAAPAEQFF,TGTGCCAGCAGCTTATTTCTTCCGGCCGCCCCGGCTGAGCAGTTCTTC,TRBV7-2,.,.,TRBJ2-1
CASSEASGRAYEQFF,TGTGCCAGCAGTGAAGCGTCTGGTAGGGCATACGAGCAGTTCTTC,TRBV2,.,many,TRBJ2-1
CASSQGVISSGGQQFF,TGTGCCAGCAGCCAAGGGGTAATATCAAGTGGGGGCCAGCAGTTCTTC,TRBV3-1,.,.,TRBJ2-1
CASSLGTSQPQHF,TGTGCCAGCAGTTTAGGGACATCCCAGCCCCAGCATTTT,TRBV28,.,few,TRBJ1-5
CASSQVSGSSYNEQFF,TGTGCCAGCAGCCAAGTGAGCGGGAGCTCCTACAATGAGCAGTTCTTC,TRBV3-1,TRBD2,.,TRBJ2-1
CASSSGYQPQHF,TGTGCCAGCAGTTCGGGTTATCAGCCCCAGCATTTT,TRBV27,.,many,TRBJ1-5
CASSPVWGRTGEQYF,TGTGCCAGCAGCCCAGTCTGGGGGCGTACGGGGGAGCAGTACTTC,TRBV9,.,.,TRBJ2-7
CASTYPTSGIYEQYF,TGTGCCAGCACTTACCCGACTAGCGGGATCTACGAGCAGTACTTC,TRBV6-2/TRBV6-3,TRBD2,few,TRBJ2-7
CASSLAGKSSYNEQFF,TGCGCCAGCAGCTTAGCGGGAAAAAGCTCCTACAATGAGCAGTTCTTC,TRBV5-1,TRBD2,.,TRBJ2-1
CASSFKVGGDQQYF,TGTGCCAGCAGCTTTAAGGTGGGAGGGGACCAGCAGTACTTC,TRBV11-2,TRBD2,.,TRBJ2-7
CASNLAGGNEQYF,TGTGCCAGCAACCTAGCGGGAGGAAACGAGCAGTACTTC,TRBV28,TRBD2,few,TRBJ2-7
CASSQGRAGTYEQYF,TGTGCCAGCAGCCAAGGACGGGCAGGGACCTACGAGCAGTACTTC,TRBV4-2,.,many,TRBJ2-7
CASSPQTGSMSRRGTQYF,TGTGCCAGCAGTCCACAGACAGGGAGTATGTCAAGACGGGGGACCCAGTACTTC,TRBV28,TRBD1,few,TRBJ2-5
CSARDPVELDRYEQNF,TGCAGTGCTAGAGATCCGGTGGAACTAGATCGGTACGAGCAGAACTTC,TRBV20-1,.,.,TRBJ2-7
CASSPSQGAPLNTEAFF,TGTGCCAGCTCACCAAGCCAGGGAGCTCCCCTGAACACTGAAGCTTTCTTT,TRBV18,.,.,TRBJ1-1
CASSLTDVRIQETQYF,TGCGCCAGCAGCTTGACGGACGTAAGGATCCAAGAGACCCAGTACTTC,TRBV5-1,.,few,TRBJ2-5
CASSLAPLVKDNEQFF,TGTGCCAGCAGCTTAGCTCCCCTAGTCAAAGACAATGAGCAGTTCTTC,TRBV7-8,.,.,TRBJ2-1
CATSDSGQGGIEQYF,TGTGCCACCAGTGATTCCGGACAGGGGGGAATCGAGCAGTACTTC,TRBV24-1,TRBD1,.,TRBJ2-7
CSVGQGVYEQYF,TGCAGCGTAGGACAGGGTGTCTACGAGCAGTACTTC,TRBV29-1,TRBD1,many,TRBJ2-7
CSAGGTGGGINYGYTF,TGCAGTGCGGGAGGGACAGGGGGTGGCATTAACTATGGCTACACCTTC,TRBV20-1,TRBD1,few,TRBJ1-2
CASSQDRSGRGEDTQYF,TGCGCCAGCAGCCAAGATCGAAGCGGGAGAGGTGAGGATACGCAGTATTTT,TRBV4-3,TRBD2,few,TRBJ2-3
CASSPAGAAKNIQYF,TGTGCCAGCAGTCCAGCGGGAGCGGCCAAAAACATTCAGTACTTC,TRBV7-2,TRBD2,.,TRBJ2-4
CASSLLVANTGELFF,TGTGCCAGCAGCTTGCTTGTGGCGAACACCGGGGAGCTGTTTTTT,TRBV5-6,.,many,TRBJ2-2